These 26 T cell receptor beta chains were all obtained from the same sample, sequenced in a study of beta chain features in type 1 diabetes. Study-level results: Shortening of TCRB CDR3s, moderate but significant, appeared in all four CD4+ subsets of Type 1 diabetes patients.

All of the isolated RNA was reverse transcribed, so expressed TCRB transcripts were sequenced. Method: immunoSEQ multiplex PCR; TCRdb's copy keeps in-frame clones and lacks some. The data contain 50,000 or so clones, about 48% of them singletons. What these receptors recognize is not known. What was sequenced was stem cell memory CD4+ T cells from blood. Receptors originate from a man aged 30-40 years with type 1 diabetes.

The chain employs TRBV7-3 and TRBJ2-3; weak D call: TRBD1 (6 bases). V was shortened by 5 bases and J by 0 bases, with 9 bases between the two germline ends. Germline-derived CDR1 and CDR2 are SGHTA and FQGTGA. The CDR3 covers 14 residues. CDR3 in DNA: TGTGCCAGCAGCCCAGGACAGAGCACAGATACGCAGTATTTT. Amino acid sequence: CASSPGQSTDTQYF.

V gene TRBV19 combines with J gene TRBJ1-1; D is perhaps TRBD1 (6 bases). Germline CDR1 and CDR2: LNHDA and SQIVND (reference sequence). V was pared by 4 bases and J by 7 bases, with 16 bases between. This CDR3 is 14 amino acids long. The CDR3 region is CASSKLQGRYEAFF. CDR3 nucleotides: TGTGCCAGTAGTAAGCTACAGGGTCGGTATGAAGCTTTCTTT.

The chain uses TRBV27 and TRBJ2-1; possible D gene TRBD2, 6 bases. The CDR3 is 15 amino acids. Germline CDR1 MNHEY, CDR2 SMNVEV (reference sequence). Trimming stripped 5 bases from V and 7 bases from J, with 18 bases between. The CDR3 protein is CASSRTTGLGNEQFF. Written as DNA, the CDR3 is TGTGCCAGCAGTAGGACGACGGGACTCGGGAATGAGCAGTTCTTC.

J is TRBJ2-1 and V is TRBV29-1, with TRBD2 identical over 9 bases. The CDR3 extends over 16 amino acids. J was trimmed by 1 base and V by 2 bases; bases with no gene match: 6. CDR1 and CDR2 from the germline V gene are SQVTM and ANQGSEA. For the CDR3, the DNA is TGCAGCGTTGAATCAGCGGGAGGAAGGTCCTACAATGAGCAGTTCTTC. Encoded protein: CSVESAGGRSYNEQFF.

The V gene is TRBV20-1, the J gene TRBJ2-4; no clear D gene. The germline V gene has CDR1 DFQATT and CDR2 SNEGSKA (reference sequence). Trimming removed 5 bases from V and 13 bases from J, with 6 bases in between. The CDR3 spans 8 residues. The CDR3: CSAGTQYF. The CDR3 DNA follows: TGCAGTGCTGGTACACAGTACTTC.

This clone was seen only a few times. The genes are TRBV5-4 and TRBJ2-6; 9 bases align to TRBD1. V dropped 1 base and J dropped 0; count of bases not matched to a gene: 8. Germline V gene lookup returns CDR1 SGHNT and CDR2 YYREEE (reference sequence). The CDR3 loop spans 19 amino acids. The CDR3 region is CASSLMRQGGSSGANVLTF. As DNA, the CDR3 is TGTGCCAGCAGCTTGATGAGACAGGGGGGGTCCTCTGGGGCCAACGTCCTGACTTTC.

This clone occurred a few times. The CDR3 sequence is CASSYLLEDRLQPQHF. The CDR3 coding sequence is TGTGCCAGCAGTTACCTCCTGGAGGACAGGCTACAGCCCCAGCATTTT. This chain joins TRBV6-5 and TRBJ1-5, with 7 bases identical to TRBD1. Germline V gene sequence: CDR1 MNHEY, CDR2 SVGAGI. This CDR3 contains 16 residues. J lost 7 bases, V lost 2 bases, and 11 bases had no gene match.

This clone was counted only a few times. This sequence joins TRBV5-6 and TRBJ2-5, with D possibly TRBD1 on 5 matching bases. V lost 0 bases and J lost 5, with 14 bases in between. The CDR3 length is 15 residues. The germline gives CDR1 SGHDT, CDR2 YYEEEE. The CDR3 spells CASSLGIGVEETQYF. The CDR3 DNA is TGTGCCAGCAGCTTGGGTATAGGGGTGGAGGAGACCCAGTACTTC.

The gene calls are TRBV29-1 and TRBJ2-1, with D maybe TRBD1 (5 bases). Germline values: CDR1 SQVTM, CDR2 ANQGSEA. The CDR3 contains 14 residues. With 4 bases removed from V and 7 bases from J, the gap between germline ends came to 17 bases. For the CDR3, the DNA is TGCAGCGTTGCCCGGGCTAGACAGTCGAATGAGCAGTTCTTC. This sequence encodes CSVARARQSNEQFF.

This chain joins TRBV6-6 and TRBJ1-4, with TRBD1 matching 8 bases. Germline lookup yields CDR1 MNHNY and CDR2 SVGAGI (reference sequence). V shed 6 bases, J shed 4 bases, and the junction held 4 bases outside the gene matches. The CDR3 runs 14 residues. CDR3 sequence (DNA): TGTGCCAGCAGGGGGACAGGACTTAATGAAAAACTGTTTTTT. This translates into CASRGTGLNEKLFF.

This clone came up a few times. The chain combines TRBV27 with TRBJ1-4; no firm D call. Deletions cut 2 bases from V and 4 bases from J, with 8 bases between. This CDR3 spans 14 amino acids. The V gene's germline CDR1 is MNHEY and CDR2 SMNVEV (reference sequence). CDR3 DNA sequence: TGTGCCAGCAGTTTACAACTGAGTAATGAAAAACTGTTTTTT. Amino acid sequence: CASSLQLSNEKLFF.

This chain joins TRBV19 and TRBJ1-5; 8 bases map to TRBD1. This CDR3 has 15 residues. With 6 bases clipped from V and 0 bases from J, the junction kept 4 bases outside the gene matches. CDR1 and CDR2 from the germline V gene are LNHDA and SQIVND (reference sequence). The CDR3 coding sequence is TGTGCCAGTAGACAGGGGGGCTATAGCAATCAGCCCCAGCATTTT. Residues: CASRQGGYSNQPQHF.

The J gene is TRBJ2-1, the V gene TRBV18; 13 bases are shared with TRBD2. CDR3 length equals 16 residues. Losses at the gene ends were 4 bases for V and 6 bases for J; bases not matched to a gene: 6. Germline lookup yields CDR1 KGHSH and CDR2 LQKENI. CDR3 DNA sequence: TGTGCCAGCTCACTCGGACTAGCGGGAGCGACCAATGAGCAGTTCTTC. It yields the protein CASSLGLAGATNEQFF.

This sequence joins TRBV5-1 and TRBJ2-5; no firm D call. Germline V gene data show CDR1 as SGHRS and CDR2 as YFSETQ. The germline V and J ends were trimmed by 1 base and 1 base, with 5 bases remaining between them. The CDR3 runs 13 residues. The CDR3 here is CASSLSPQETQYF. The DNA of the CDR3 is TGCGCCAGCAGCTTGAGCCCCCAAGAGACCCAGTACTTC.

This clone was observed a handful of times. The rearrangement links TRBV18 to TRBJ2-3, with D possibly matching TRBD2 (5 bases). CDR1 is KGHSH, CDR2 LQKENI, per germline. V was shortened by 5 bases and J by 5 bases, with 14 bases between the two germline ends. The CDR3 runs 14 residues. CDR3 sequence reads: CASSSGLVLDTQYF. For the CDR3, the DNA is TGTGCCAGCTCATCCGGACTCGTACTAGATACGCAGTATTTT.

This clone was observed a single time. The chain is built from TRBV7-9 and TRBJ2-7, with TRBD2 as a possible D gene (5 bases). Germline V gene sequence: CDR1 SEHNR, CDR2 FQNEAQ (reference sequence). The CDR3 length is 12 residues. The V gene lost 5 bases and the J gene lost 5 bases, with 10 bases spanning the gap. CDR3 protein: CASSPLANEQYF. DNA for the CDR3: TGTGCCAGCAGCCCCCTAGCAAACGAGCAGTACTTC.

This chain uses TRBV9 with TRBJ2-1; D is ambiguous. Germline V CDR1 and CDR2: SGDLS, YYNGEE. The V end lost 4 bases, the J end lost 4 bases, and 9 bases lay between the germline ends. The CDR3 has 13 residues. CDR3 coding DNA: TGTGCCAGCAGCACCCGTCAGTACAATGAGCAGTTCTTC. Amino acids: CASSTRQYNEQFF.

This clone was detected only a few times. The chain is built from TRBV7-9 and TRBJ1-1, with 9 nucleotides matching TRBD1. Germline V CDR1 and CDR2: SEHNR, FQNEAQ (reference sequence). V was pared by 6 bases and J by 1 base, with 9 bases of the junction left unmatched. This CDR3 has 16 residues. CDR3 protein: CASRRTGEVWNTEAFF. CDR3 nucleotide sequence: TGTGCCAGCAGGCGGACAGGGGAGGTTTGGAACACTGAAGCTTTCTTT.

The chain recombines TRBV10-3 with TRBJ2-7, with 8 bases lining up with TRBD1. The CDR3 is 16 amino acids. V trimming: 11 bases; J trimming: 4 bases; junction bases outside the gene matches: 19. Germline V gene sequence: CDR1 ENHRY, CDR2 SYGVKD. The CDR3 region has the DNA TGTGCCGCTCGACAGGGGAGCTCACCCGATAATTACGAGCAGTACTTC. Amino acids: CAARQGSSPDNYEQYF.

The CDR3 coding sequence is TGTGCCAGCAGTTACTCCGCGGGAAGGGCTGGAAACACCATATATTTT. It translates to CASSYSAGRAGNTIYF. The genes are TRBV6-6 and TRBJ1-3; D call uncertain. CDR3 length: 16 residues. Germline CDR1 MNHNY, CDR2 SVGAGI (reference sequence). Trimming stripped 0 bases from V and 2 bases from J, with 11 bases between.

The chain joins TRBV10-3 to TRBJ2-7; 10 nucleotides align to TRBD1. Unmatched junction bases numbered 11, after V lost 10 bases and J lost 5 bases. This CDR3 is 14 amino acids long. Per the germline V gene, CDR1 is ENHRY and CDR2 is SYGVKD. DNA for the CDR3: TGTGCCACCCGCTCCGGGACAGGGGTCAACGAGCAGTACTTC. Amino acids: CATRSGTGVNEQYF.

This clone was observed a handful of times. The V gene is TRBV5-1, the J gene TRBJ2-1; D is possibly TRBD1 (5 bases). Germline CDR1 reads SGHRS; CDR2 reads YFSETQ. V lost 0 bases, J lost 7 bases, and 14 bases lay in between. This CDR3 spans 15 amino acids. Here the CDR3 reads CASSLVWGTENEQFF. DNA of the CDR3: TGCGCCAGCAGCTTGGTGTGGGGCACTGAGAATGAGCAGTTCTTC.

The genes are TRBV28 and TRBJ2-7, with D unresolved. This CDR3 has 13 amino acids. Between the trimmed V and J ends, which lost 8 bases and 0 bases, there was a span of 11 bases. CDR1 and CDR2 (germline): MDHEN, SYDVKM. The CDR3 DNA sequence: TGTGCCAGCGTAGGTCCGGGCTCCTACGAGCAGTACTTC. As protein: CASVGPGSYEQYF.

The table lists this clone with a few counts. V usage is TRBV28 and J usage is TRBJ1-2; TRBD1 is a possible D gene (6 bases). Trimming removed 4 bases at V and 3 bases at J, with 12 bases between. The CDR3 covers 14 residues. The germline V gene encodes CDR1 MDHEN and CDR2 SYDVKM. CDR3 region: CASSYTGMDYGYTF. For the CDR3, the DNA is TGTGCCAGCAGTTATACAGGGATGGACTATGGCTACACCTTC.

The chain uses TRBV29-1 and TRBJ1-5; D perhaps matches TRBD1 (5 bases). Per the germline V gene, CDR1 is SQVTM and CDR2 is ANQGSEA. V lost 6 bases and J 3 bases, leaving 12 bases between the germline ends. This CDR3 is built from 13 residues. CDR3 sequence: CSVGGGNNQPQHF. Here the CDR3 DNA reads TGCAGCGTCGGGGGGGGGAACAATCAGCCCCAGCATTTT.

This clone was detected only a few times. V gene TRBV6-6 combines with J gene TRBJ2-7, with 14 bases matching TRBD2. With 6 bases clipped from V and 3 bases from J, the junction kept 1 base outside the gene matches. The CDR3 has 14 amino acids. CDR1 and CDR2 from the germline V gene are MNHNY and SVGAGI (reference sequence). The CDR3 sequence: CASRGLAGGYEQYF. The CDR3, as DNA: TGTGCCAGCAGAGGACTAGCGGGAGGCTACGAGCAGTACTTC.